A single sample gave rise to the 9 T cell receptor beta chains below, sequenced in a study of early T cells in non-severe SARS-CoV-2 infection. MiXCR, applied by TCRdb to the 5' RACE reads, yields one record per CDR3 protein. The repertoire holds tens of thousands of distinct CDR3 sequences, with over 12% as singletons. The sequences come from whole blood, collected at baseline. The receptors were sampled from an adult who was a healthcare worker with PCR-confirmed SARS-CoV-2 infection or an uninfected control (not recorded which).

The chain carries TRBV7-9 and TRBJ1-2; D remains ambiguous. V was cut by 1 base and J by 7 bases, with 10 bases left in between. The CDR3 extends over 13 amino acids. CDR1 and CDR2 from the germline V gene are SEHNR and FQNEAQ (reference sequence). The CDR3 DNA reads TGTGCCAGCAGCTTAGAGTCCTTCTCTGGCTACACCTTC. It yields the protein CASSLESFSGYTF.

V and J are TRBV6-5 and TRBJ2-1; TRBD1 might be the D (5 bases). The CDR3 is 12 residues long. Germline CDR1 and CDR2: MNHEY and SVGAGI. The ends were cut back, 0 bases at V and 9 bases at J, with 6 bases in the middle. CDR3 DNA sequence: TGTGCCAGCAGTTACTCAGGGGTTGAGCAGTTCTTC. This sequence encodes CASSYSGVEQFF.

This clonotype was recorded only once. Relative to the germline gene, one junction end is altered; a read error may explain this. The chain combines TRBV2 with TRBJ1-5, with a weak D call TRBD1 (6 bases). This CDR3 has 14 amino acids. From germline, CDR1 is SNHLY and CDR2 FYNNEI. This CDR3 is CASSERGGRQPRHF. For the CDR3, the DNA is TGTGCCAGCAGTGAAAGGGGGGGACGGCAGCCCCGGCATTTT.

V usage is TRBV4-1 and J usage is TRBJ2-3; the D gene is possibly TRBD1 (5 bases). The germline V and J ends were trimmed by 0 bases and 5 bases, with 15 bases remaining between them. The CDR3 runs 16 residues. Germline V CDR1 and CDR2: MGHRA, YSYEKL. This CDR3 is CASSQEPGSILDTQYF. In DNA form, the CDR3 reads TGCGCCAGCAGCCAAGAGCCAGGGTCAATCTTAGATACGCAGTATTTT.

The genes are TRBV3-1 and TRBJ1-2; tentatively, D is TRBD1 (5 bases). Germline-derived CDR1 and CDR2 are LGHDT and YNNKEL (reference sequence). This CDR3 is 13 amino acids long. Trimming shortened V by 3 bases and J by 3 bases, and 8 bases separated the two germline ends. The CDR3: CASSQRTHYGYTF. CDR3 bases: TGTGCCAGCAGCCAGAGGACACACTATGGCTACACCTTC.

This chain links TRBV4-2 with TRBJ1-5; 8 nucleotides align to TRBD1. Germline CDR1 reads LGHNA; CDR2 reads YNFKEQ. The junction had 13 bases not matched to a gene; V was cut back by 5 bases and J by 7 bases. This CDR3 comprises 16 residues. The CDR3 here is CASSNIPGGAGQPQHF. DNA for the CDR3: TGTGCCAGCAGCAATATACCAGGGGGCGCGGGACAGCCCCAGCATTTT.

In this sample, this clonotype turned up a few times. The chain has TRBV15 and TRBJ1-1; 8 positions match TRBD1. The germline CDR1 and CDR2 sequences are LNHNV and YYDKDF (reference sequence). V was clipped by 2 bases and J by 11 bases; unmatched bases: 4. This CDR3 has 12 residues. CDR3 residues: CATSRSQGDAFF. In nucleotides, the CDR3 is TGTGCCACCAGCAGATCACAGGGGGACGCTTTCTTT.

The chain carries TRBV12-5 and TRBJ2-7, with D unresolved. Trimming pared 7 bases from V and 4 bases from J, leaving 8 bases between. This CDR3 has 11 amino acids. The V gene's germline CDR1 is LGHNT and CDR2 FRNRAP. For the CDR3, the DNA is TGTGCTAGTGCCGACACGTACGAGCAGTACTTC. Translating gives CASADTYEQYF.

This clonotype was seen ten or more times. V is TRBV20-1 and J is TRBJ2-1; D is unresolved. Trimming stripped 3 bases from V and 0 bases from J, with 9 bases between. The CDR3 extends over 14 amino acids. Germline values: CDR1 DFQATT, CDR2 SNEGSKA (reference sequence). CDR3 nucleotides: TGCAGTGCTAGGGGCGGAAGCTCCTACAATGAGCAGTTCTTC. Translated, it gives CSARGGSSYNEQFF.